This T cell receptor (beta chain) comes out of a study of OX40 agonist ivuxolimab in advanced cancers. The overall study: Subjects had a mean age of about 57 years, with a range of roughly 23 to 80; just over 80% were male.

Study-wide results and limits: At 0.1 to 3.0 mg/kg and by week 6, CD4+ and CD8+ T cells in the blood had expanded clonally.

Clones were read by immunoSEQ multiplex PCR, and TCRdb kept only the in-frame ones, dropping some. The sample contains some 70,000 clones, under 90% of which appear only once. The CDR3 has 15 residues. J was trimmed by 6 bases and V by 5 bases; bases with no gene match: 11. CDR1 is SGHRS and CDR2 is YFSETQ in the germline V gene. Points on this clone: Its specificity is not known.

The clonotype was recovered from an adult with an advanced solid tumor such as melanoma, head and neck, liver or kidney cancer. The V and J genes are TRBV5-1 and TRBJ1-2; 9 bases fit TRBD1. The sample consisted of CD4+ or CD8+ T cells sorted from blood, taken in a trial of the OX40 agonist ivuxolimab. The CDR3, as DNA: TGCGCCAGCAGATCTCCGGGACAGGGTTCCCATGGCTACACCTTC. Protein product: CASRSPGQGSHGYTF.